This is a list of T cell receptor beta chains from one sample in a study of T cell responses to AZD1222 COVID-19 vaccine. Measured with immunoSEQ multiplex PCR; TCRdb has only the in-frame clones, and not every one. The sample has 140,000 to 150,000 clones; roughly 88% are singletons. The sample was peripheral blood, taken 28 days after the second AZD1222 dose. These receptors were taken from an adult who received the AZD1222 COVID-19 vaccine. Both conserved end residues are part of each CDR3. D genes are given only for firm matches. Clone size is given for some rows only: seen once, a few or many times, or a class if the clone is expanded.

v_call	d_call	j_call	clone_size	cdr3_nt	cdr3_aa
TRBV6-1	-	TRBJ1-1	few	TGTGCCAGCAGTGAGACGCAGGGACTTCCGAACACTGAAGCTTTCTTT	CASSETQGLPNTEAFF
TRBV7-6	TRBD1	TRBJ2-7	-	TGTGCCAGCAGCCGGGGACAGGGATACTACGAGCAGTACTTC	CASSRGQGYYEQYF
TRBV19	-	TRBJ2-1	-	TGTGCCAGTAGTATGGACATGCGGATGGAGCAGTTCTTC	CASSMDMRMEQFF
TRBV30	-	TRBJ1-1	-	TGTGCCTGGAAAGAGGCTCCCGCGCGGCGGCTGAACACTGAAGCTTTCTTT	CAWKEAPARRLNTEAFF
TRBV7-2	TRBD1	TRBJ1-2	-	TGTGCCAGCAGCCCATCGGGACAGGGGGCTGCAAACTATGGCTACACCTTC	CASSPSGQGAANYGYTF
TRBV9	TRBD1	TRBJ2-7	-	TGTGCCAGCAGCGTTGGGGACATCACAGGGGGGCAGTACTTC	CASSVGDITGGQYF
TRBV5-1	TRBD1	TRBJ2-7	-	TGCGCCAGCAGCTTGGGACAGGGGGCGCCTCGGCAGTACTTC	CASSLGQGAPRQYF
TRBV5-5	TRBD1	TRBJ1-4	-	TGTGCCAGCAGCTTTAGACAGGGCTTGCCTAATGAAAAACTGTTTTTT	CASSFRQGLPNEKLFF
TRBV28	TRBD1	TRBJ1-2	-	TGTGCCAGCAGCCGTTTCGGCGGACAGGCCCTCTATGGCTACACCTTC	CASSRFGGQALYGYTF
TRBV11-2	-	TRBJ2-7	-	TGTGCCAGCAGCTCCCGACAGTATCTCCTCCACGAGCAGTACTTC	CASSSRQYLLHEQYF
TRBV27	-	TRBJ2-7	-	TGTGCCAGCAGTTTCCAGGGCGGCGGTGGGGAGCAGTACTTC	CASSFQGGGGEQYF
TRBV7-9	TRBD1	TRBJ1-1	-	TGTGCCAGCAGCGGTAGGACAGGAAACACTGAAGCTTTCTTT	CASSGRTGNTEAFF
TRBV7-9	-	TRBJ2-2	few	TGTGCCAGCAGCCGAGGCACCGGGGAGCTGTTTTTT	CASSRGTGELFF
TRBV6-4	-	TRBJ1-1	-	TGTGCCAGCAGTGACTCAGGACCGAGGGACACTGAAGCTTTCTTT	CASSDSGPRDTEAFF
TRBV18	-	TRBJ2-1	-	TGTGCCAGCTCACCACCGGGATTCAATGAGCAGTTCTTC	CASSPPGFNEQFF
TRBV5-1	-	TRBJ1-5	-	TGCGCCAGCAGCTTGGGGGATCTGGCAGGACAGCCCCAGCATTTT	CASSLGDLAGQPQHF
TRBV9	-	TRBJ2-1	-	TGTGCCAGCAGCGTAGGTGGGGCCTCCTACAATGAGCAGTTCTTC	CASSVGGASYNEQFF
TRBV6-6	TRBD2	TRBJ2-7	few	TGTGCCAGCACCCACGGGGGGGGCAGCTACGAGCAGTACTTC	CASTHGGGSYEQYF
TRBV3-1/TRBV3-2	-	TRBJ2-7	-	TGTGCCAGCAGCCAAGAACAGGGAAGATCCTACGAGCAGTACTTC	CASSQEQGRSYEQYF
TRBV5-3	-	TRBJ1-1	-	TGTGCCAGAAGCCCGGCTCGGGACACTGAAGCTTTCTTT	CARSPARDTEAFF
TRBV30	-	TRBJ1-5	-	TGTGCCTGGAGTGTAATCGGGGGTCATCCTAAGGAGCCCCAGCATTTT	CAWSVIGGHPKEPQHF
TRBV28	TRBD1	TRBJ1-2	-	TGTGCCAGCGGATACAGGGGAGTTATATATGGCTACACCTTC	CASGYRGVIYGYTF
TRBV6-6	-	TRBJ2-2	-	TGTGCCAGCAGTTACTCTAGGCAGGGGACCGGGGAGCTGTTTTTT	CASSYSRQGTGELFF
TRBV10-1	-	TRBJ1-2	-	TGCGCCAGCAGCCCAGGCAGGGCAGCTGGCTACACCTTC	CASSPGRAAGYTF
TRBV5-1	-	TRBJ2-1	-	TGCGCCAGCAGCTGGCTGACTATCTCTTCCTACAATGAGCAGTTCTTC	CASSWLTISSYNEQFF
TRBV2	-	TRBJ1-1	-	TGTGCCAGCAGTACCCTACAACTCCTGGGGACTGAAGCTTTCTTT	CASSTLQLLGTEAFF
TRBV6-2/TRBV6-3	-	TRBJ1-5	once	TGTGCCAGCAGCTTCCTGACGTATAGCAATCAGCCCCAGCATTTT	CASSFLTYSNQPQHF
TRBV10-3	TRBD1	TRBJ1-5	-	TGTGCCATCAAGGGCAGGGGGCTCAATCAGCCCCAGCATTTT	CAIKGRGLNQPQHF
TRBV10-1	TRBD2	TRBJ2-1	-	TGCGCCAGCAGCCGGACTAGCGTCGGGAATGAGCAGTTCTTC	CASSRTSVGNEQFF
TRBV5-1	TRBD1	TRBJ2-7	-	TGCGCCAGCAGCGCCCGGGACAGTGCAAGGTACGAGCAGTACTTC	CASSARDSARYEQYF
TRBV3-1/TRBV3-2	-	TRBJ1-1	-	TGTGCCAGCAGCCCGAACAGCAACACTATGAACACTGAAGCTTTCTTT	CASSPNSNTMNTEAFF
TRBV7-9	TRBD1	TRBJ1-3	many	TGTGCCAGCAGCGTTGGACAGGCCAAATCTGGAAACACCATATATTTT	CASSVGQAKSGNTIYF
TRBV9	-	TRBJ2-2	few	TGTGCCAGCAGCCTATCTAGCTCCGGGGAGCTGTTTTTT	CASSLSSSGELFF
TRBV5-6	-	TRBJ1-6	-	TGTGCCAGCAGCCGCTACTCCTATAATTCACCCCTCCACTTT	CASSRYSYNSPLHF